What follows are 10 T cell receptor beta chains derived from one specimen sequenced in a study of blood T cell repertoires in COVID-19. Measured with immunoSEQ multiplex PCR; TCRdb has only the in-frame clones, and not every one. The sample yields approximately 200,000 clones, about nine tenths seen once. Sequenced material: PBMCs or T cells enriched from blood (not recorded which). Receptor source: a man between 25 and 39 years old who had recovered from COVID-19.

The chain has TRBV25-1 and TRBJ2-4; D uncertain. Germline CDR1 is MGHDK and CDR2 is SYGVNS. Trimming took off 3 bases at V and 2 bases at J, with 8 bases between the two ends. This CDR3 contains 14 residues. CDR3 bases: TGTGCCAGCAGTGACAGGCATACCAAAAACATTCAGTACTTC. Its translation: CASSDRHTKNIQYF.

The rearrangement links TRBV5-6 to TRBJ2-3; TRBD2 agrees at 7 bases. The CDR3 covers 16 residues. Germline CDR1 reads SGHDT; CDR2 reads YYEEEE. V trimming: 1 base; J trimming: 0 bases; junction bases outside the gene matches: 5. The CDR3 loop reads CASSLRSSGSTDTQYF. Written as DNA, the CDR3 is TGTGCCAGCAGCTTGAGGTCTAGCGGTAGCACAGATACGCAGTATTTT.

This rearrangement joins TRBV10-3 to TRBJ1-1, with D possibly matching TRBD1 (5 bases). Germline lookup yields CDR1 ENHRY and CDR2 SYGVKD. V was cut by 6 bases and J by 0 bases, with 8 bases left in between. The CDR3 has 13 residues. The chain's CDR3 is CAIRGLMNTEAFF. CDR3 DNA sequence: TGTGCCATCAGGGGACTTATGAACACTGAAGCTTTCTTT.

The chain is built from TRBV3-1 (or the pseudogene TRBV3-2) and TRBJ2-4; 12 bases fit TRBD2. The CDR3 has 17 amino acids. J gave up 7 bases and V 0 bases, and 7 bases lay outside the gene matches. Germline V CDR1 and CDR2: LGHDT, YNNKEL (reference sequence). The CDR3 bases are TGTGCCAGCAGCCAAGACCTAGCGGGGGGGCAGATCAACATTCAGTACTTC. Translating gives CASSQDLAGGQINIQYF.

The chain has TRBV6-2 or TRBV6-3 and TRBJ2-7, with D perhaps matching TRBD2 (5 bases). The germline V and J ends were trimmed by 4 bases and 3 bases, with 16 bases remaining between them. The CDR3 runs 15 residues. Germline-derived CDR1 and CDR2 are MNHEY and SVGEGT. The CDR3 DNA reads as TGTGCCAGCAGTTTACTAGGAAGAAGCCTCTACGAGCAGTACTTC. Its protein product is CASSLLGRSLYEQYF.

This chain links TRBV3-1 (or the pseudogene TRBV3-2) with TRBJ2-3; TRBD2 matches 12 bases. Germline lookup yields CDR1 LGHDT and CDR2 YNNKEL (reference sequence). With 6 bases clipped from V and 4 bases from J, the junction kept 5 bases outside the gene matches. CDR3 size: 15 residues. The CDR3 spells CASSPSGRAADTQYF. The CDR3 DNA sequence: TGTGCCAGCAGTCCTAGCGGGAGGGCCGCAGATACGCAGTATTTT.

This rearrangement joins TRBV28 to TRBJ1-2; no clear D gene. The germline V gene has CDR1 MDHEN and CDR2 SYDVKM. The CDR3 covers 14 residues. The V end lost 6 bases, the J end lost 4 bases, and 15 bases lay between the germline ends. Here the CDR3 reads CASSLGPGIYGYTF. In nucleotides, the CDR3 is TGTGCCAGCAGCCTTGGGCCAGGTATCTATGGCTACACCTTC.

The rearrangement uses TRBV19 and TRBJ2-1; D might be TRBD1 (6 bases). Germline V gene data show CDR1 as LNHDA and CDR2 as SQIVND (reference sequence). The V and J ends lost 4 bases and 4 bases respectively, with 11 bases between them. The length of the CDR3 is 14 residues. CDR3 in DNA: TGTGCCAGTAGTACGACAGGCAGATACAATGAGCAGTTCTTC. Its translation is CASSTTGRYNEQFF.

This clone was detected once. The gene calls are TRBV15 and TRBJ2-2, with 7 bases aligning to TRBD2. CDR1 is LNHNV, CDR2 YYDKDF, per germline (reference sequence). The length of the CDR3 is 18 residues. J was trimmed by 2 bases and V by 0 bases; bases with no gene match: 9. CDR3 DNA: TGTGCCACCAGCAGAGATCGCTCCGGGACTACAAACACCGGGGAGCTGTTTTTT. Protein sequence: CATSRDRSGTTNTGELFF. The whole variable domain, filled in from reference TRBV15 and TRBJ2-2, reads DAMVIQNPRYQVTQFGKPVTLSCSQTLNHNVMYWYQQKSSQAPKLLFHYYDKDFNNEADTPDNFQSRRPNTSFCFLDIRSPGLGDTAMYLCATSRDRSGTTNTGELFFGEGSRLTVL.

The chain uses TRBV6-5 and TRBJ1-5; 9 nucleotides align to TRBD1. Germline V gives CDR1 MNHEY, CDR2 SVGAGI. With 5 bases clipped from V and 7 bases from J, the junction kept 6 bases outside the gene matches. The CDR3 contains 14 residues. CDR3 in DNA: TGTGCCAGCAGTCCGGACAGGGGAAGGCAGCCCCAGCATTTT. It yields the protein CASSPDRGRQPQHF.